The 2 T cell receptor beta chains in this list originate from one sample, sequenced in a study of chemoradiotherapy in HPV16-positive cancers. The method was immunoSEQ multiplex PCR; TCRdb's version includes in-frame clones alone and lacks a portion of them. The sample yields more than 3,000 clones, about 88% seen once. Sequencing was performed on tumor tissue, taken from a patient who underwent chemoradiotherapy. The receptor set was obtained from a human donor with HPV-associated anogenital cancer.

The chain is built from TRBV28 and TRBJ2-7, with 11 bases fitting TRBD2. This CDR3 is built from 17 residues. The junction had 18 bases not matched to a gene; V was cut back by 8 bases and J by 6 bases. CDR1 is MDHEN and CDR2 is SYDVKM in the germline V gene. CDR3 nucleotide sequence: TGTGCCAGCGGTCGGGACAGCTTAGCGGGAGGGCCGGGCGAGCAGTACTTC. The encoded protein is CASGRDSLAGGPGEQYF.

The chain couples TRBV5-1 to TRBJ2-2; D call uncertain. The CDR3 covers 13 residues. Between the trimmed V and J ends, which lost 0 bases and 7 bases, there was a span of 7 bases. Germline lookup yields CDR1 SGHRS and CDR2 YFSETQ. In nucleotides, the CDR3 is TGCGCCAGCAGCTTGGCACAGCTCGGGGAGCTGTTTTTT. As protein: CASSLAQLGELFF. Using reference TRBV5-1 and TRBJ2-2 for the parts outside the CDR3, the full variable domain is KAGVTQTPRYLIKTRGQQVTLSCSPISGHRSVSWYQQTPGQGLQFLFEYFSETQRNKGNFPGRFSGRQFSNSRSEMNVSTLELGDSALYLCASSLAQLGELFFGEGSRLTVL.